The clone carrying this T cell receptor beta chain was seen at least ten times. The target antigen is unknown. Trimming cost V 4 bases and J 7 bases, with 11 bases left between them. CDR3 size: 13 residues. CDR1 is MNHEY, CDR2 SVGAGI, per germline. Construction of the TCRbeta library involved unique molecular identifiers. MiXCR, run by TCRdb on the PCR reads, gives a single entry per CDR3 protein. Found here are more than 500,000 distinct CDR3 sequences, about an eighth of them singletons; the top ten hold 14%. This entry is derived from a study of T-cell reconstitution after alpha-beta-depleted transplantation in children. Overall study results and limits: The authors attributed T-cell counts and diversity one year after transplant mostly to newly produced T cells. The origin of high day-60 TCRbeta diversity in some patients lay in surviving recipient T cells and thymic progenitors.

The sequenced sample was PBMCs, mostly from graft donor cells, obtained 180 days after TCRalphabeta/CD19-depleted stem cell transplant. The source is a female patient under 10 years old who had a stem cell transplant for aplastic anemia, so the T cells may come from the graft donor. The chain joins TRBV6-5 to TRBJ2-1; a possible D gene is TRBD1 (7 bases). CDR3 coding DNA: TGTGCCAGCAGTTCCAGGGGGGTGAATGAGCAGTTCTTC. It translates to CASSSRGVNEQFF.